The rows below give T cell receptor beta chains drawn from one sample of a study of regulatory T cells in long-lasting Graves disease. Using its own MiXCR run on the multiplex PCR reads, TCRdb lists one record per CDR3 protein. There are some 330,000 distinct CDR3 sequences in the sample; over 9.5% occur only once, and about 20% lies in the top ten. The same sample was also studied in work on T cells in Graves' hyperthyroidism and ophthalmopathy.

This specimen was peripheral blood mononuclear cells (PBMCs), taken at new diagnosis, from a patient treated with antithyroid drugs. The receptors originated from a woman under 30 with Graves disease. Both conserved end residues are part of each CDR3. D genes are given only for firm matches. Clone size is shown for a subset of rows, as once, few, many or a class of expanded clone.

clone size: many; D gene: NA; V gene: TRBV2; J gene: TRBJ1-3; CDR3 DNA: TGTGCCAGCAGTGGTGCGTTGTGGGACACCGGGGACACCATATATTTT; CDR3 protein: CASSGALWDTGDTIYF
clone size: NA; D gene: NA; V gene: TRBV6-5; J gene: TRBJ1-1; CDR3 DNA: TGTGCCAGCAGTTACCCGGGGACCCCAACGAACACTGAAGCTTTCTTT; CDR3 protein: CASSYPGTPTNTEAFF
clone size: many; D gene: NA; V gene: TRBV2; J gene: TRBJ2-2; CDR3 DNA: TGTGCCAGCAGTCCACGGACTAAGGTCACCGGGGAGCTGTTTTTT; CDR3 protein: CASSPRTKVTGELFF
clone size: few; D gene: NA; V gene: TRBV7-9; J gene: TRBJ2-2; CDR3 DNA: TGTGCCAGCAGCTCTTCCCGGGTAGGGGAGGCCGGATCGAACACCGGGGAGCTGTTTTTT; CDR3 protein: CASSSSRVGEAGSNTGELFF
clone size: many; D gene: NA; V gene: TRBV29-1; J gene: TRBJ1-1; CDR3 DNA: TGCAGCGTCATACCCGGGACACCCTACACTGAAGCTTTCTTT; CDR3 protein: CSVIPGTPYTEAFF
clone size: many; D gene: NA; V gene: TRBV4-1; J gene: TRBJ2-5; CDR3 DNA: TGCGCCAGCAGCCACAGGGGCACGGAGACCCAGTACTTC; CDR3 protein: CASSHRGTETQYF
clone size: NA; D gene: NA; V gene: TRBV29-1; J gene: TRBJ1-1; CDR3 DNA: TGCAGCGTTGGACGTGGGCACACTGAAGCTTTCTTT; CDR3 protein: CSVGRGHTEAFF
clone size: many; D gene: NA; V gene: TRBV5-5; J gene: TRBJ1-1; CDR3 DNA: TGTGCCAGCAGCTTGGAGTACCTGGACACTGAAGCTTTCTTT; CDR3 protein: CASSLEYLDTEAFF
clone size: NA; D gene: NA; V gene: TRBV2; J gene: TRBJ2-7; CDR3 DNA: TGTGCCAGCAGTGAAGTCGGGCCAGGTGCCGCATCCTACGAGCAGTACTTC; CDR3 protein: CASSEVGPGAASYEQYF
clone size: many; D gene: TRBD2; V gene: TRBV27; J gene: TRBJ2-1; CDR3 DNA: TGTGCCAGCAGTTTGAGCGGGGGGGCCTCTCATGAGCAGTTCTTC; CDR3 protein: CASSLSGGASHEQFF
clone size: NA; D gene: NA; V gene: TRBV9; J gene: TRBJ1-1; CDR3 DNA: TGTGCCAGCAGCCCCACTTCGTTAGGCAGTGAAGCTTTCTTT; CDR3 protein: CASSPTSLGSEAFF
clone size: many; D gene: NA; V gene: TRBV28; J gene: TRBJ2-3; CDR3 DNA: TGTGCCAGCAGTTCCCCCCGGGGAGGGGGGAAGGATACGCAGTATTTT; CDR3 protein: CASSSPRGGGKDTQYF
clone size: many; D gene: NA; V gene: TRBV11-3; J gene: TRBJ2-2; CDR3 DNA: TGTGCCAGCAGCGCTGACATAGGAACGGGCACCGGGGAGCTGTTTTTT; CDR3 protein: CASSADIGTGTGELFF
clone size: few; D gene: NA; V gene: TRBV20-1; J gene: TRBJ2-2; CDR3 DNA: TGCAGTGCTGACCCGCCCCCGTCGCGCCTTGGCACCGGGGAGCTGTTTTTT; CDR3 protein: CSADPPPSRLGTGELFF
clone size: few; D gene: NA; V gene: TRBV12-3/TRBV12-4; J gene: TRBJ2-5; CDR3 DNA: TGTGCCAGCAGTTTTATGGTCTATAAAGAGACCCAGTACTTC; CDR3 protein: CASSFMVYKETQYF
clone size: many; D gene: TRBD1; V gene: TRBV7-2; J gene: TRBJ1-1; CDR3 DNA: TGTGCCAGCAACATCCTTGGGACAGGGGGCGATGAAGCTTTCTTT; CDR3 protein: CASNILGTGGDEAFF
clone size: many; D gene: TRBD1; V gene: TRBV7-3; J gene: TRBJ1-1; CDR3 DNA: TGTGCCAGCAGCTTAACGACAGGGGGAAGCAACACTGAAGCTTTCTTT; CDR3 protein: CASSLTTGGSNTEAFF
clone size: few; D gene: NA; V gene: TRBV6-2/TRBV6-3; J gene: TRBJ2-7; CDR3 DNA: TGTGCCAGCAGTTCCCTCCGGGGGCTTGGGGAGCAGTACTTC; CDR3 protein: CASSSLRGLGEQYF
clone size: NA; D gene: TRBD1; V gene: TRBV7-2; J gene: TRBJ1-2; CDR3 DNA: TGTGCCAGCAGCCTCAGACCACCCAACAGGGGGACTAACTATGGCTACACCTTC; CDR3 protein: CASSLRPPNRGTNYGYTF
clone size: NA; D gene: NA; V gene: TRBV5-1; J gene: TRBJ1-6; CDR3 DNA: TGCGCCAGCAGCTCCCGGGCCGATAATTCACCCCTCCACTTT; CDR3 protein: CASSSRADNSPLHF
clone size: many; D gene: NA; V gene: TRBV6-2/TRBV6-3; J gene: TRBJ1-1; CDR3 DNA: TGTGCCAGCAGTTACTCGGGCGTGAACACTGAAGCTTTCTTT; CDR3 protein: CASSYSGVNTEAFF
clone size: many; D gene: NA; V gene: TRBV12-3/TRBV12-4; J gene: TRBJ2-1; CDR3 DNA: TGTGCCAGTAAAGGTTACAATGAGCAGTTCTTC; CDR3 protein: CASKGYNEQFF
clone size: few; D gene: TRBD2; V gene: TRBV20-1; J gene: TRBJ2-1; CDR3 DNA: TGCAGTGCCTCGGGGCGGGAGGCACGTAACAATGAGCAGTTCTTC; CDR3 protein: CSASGREARNNEQFF
clone size: many; D gene: NA; V gene: TRBV27; J gene: TRBJ2-7; CDR3 DNA: TGTGCCAGCAGTTTCCTCTCTTCGTCGGGGGACTTGCACTACGAGCAGTACTTC; CDR3 protein: CASSFLSSSGDLHYEQYF
clone size: many; D gene: NA; V gene: TRBV25-1; J gene: TRBJ2-5; CDR3 DNA: TGTGCCAGCAAGGGGCCTCATATTGGGGAGACCCAGTACTTC; CDR3 protein: CASKGPHIGETQYF
clone size: NA; D gene: NA; V gene: TRBV28; J gene: TRBJ2-1; CDR3 DNA: TGTGCCAGCAGTCCGGAGGGTCCCAAGAATGAGCAGTTCTTC; CDR3 protein: CASSPEGPKNEQFF
clone size: many; D gene: TRBD2; V gene: TRBV7-2; J gene: TRBJ2-3; CDR3 DNA: TGTGCCAGCAGCTTAGAACCAGCGGGGGGGAATACGCAGTATTTT; CDR3 protein: CASSLEPAGGNTQYF